A single sample is the source of the 31 T cell receptor beta chains below, sequenced in a study of cytomegalovirus exposure and HLA in healthy donors. 60 Vbeta and 13 Jbeta primers were used in PCR. Clones were sequenced by immunoSEQ multiplex PCR, and TCRdb holds only the in-frame ones, with some missing. The profile shows 210,000 or so clones, around 80% of them singletons. The sample comprised PBMCs. Receptor source: a man in his late teens or twenties in good health and CMV-seronegative.

V gene TRBV28 combines with J gene TRBJ2-7; maybe TRBD1 (5 bases). The CDR3 is 19 residues long. Germline V gene data show CDR1 as MDHEN and CDR2 as SYDVKM. V dropped 4 bases and J dropped 2 bases, with 27 bases sitting between them. Written as DNA, the CDR3 is TGTGCCAGCAGTTCCCTGGGTGGCAGGGTAAGCGCCCGACCCTACGAGCAGTACTTC. It specifies CASSSLGGRVSARPYEQYF.

V gene TRBV6-1 combines with J gene TRBJ1-5; tentatively, D is TRBD1 (6 bases). Trimming left V 10 bases short and J 1 base short, with 14 bases between. The CDR3 is made up of 14 amino acids. CDR1 and CDR2 (germline): MNHNS, SASEGT. The CDR3 bases are TGTGCCACTGGACAGACAGGCAGCAATCAGCCCCAGCATTTT. This codes for CATGQTGSNQPQHF.

This rearrangement joins TRBV6-5 to TRBJ2-2, with D possibly being TRBD1 (6 bases). The V end was cut by 6 bases, the J end by 1 base, with 6 bases between. Germline CDR1 MNHEY, CDR2 SVGAGI. This CDR3 region has 13 residues. The CDR3 sequence: CASRGGNTGELFF. DNA for the CDR3: TGTGCCAGCAGAGGGGGGAACACCGGGGAGCTGTTTTTT.

This clone occurred a few times. The CDR3 region is CASSSGTLDTGELFF. The CDR3 coding sequence is TGTGCCAGCAGCAGCGGGACACTAGACACCGGGGAGCTGTTTTTT. The chain links TRBV7-3 to TRBJ2-2; perhaps TRBD2 as D (7 bases). Trimming took off 5 bases at V and 3 bases at J, with 13 bases between the two ends. Germline CDR1 reads SGHTA; CDR2 reads FQGTGA. CDR3 length equals 15 residues.

V is TRBV29-1 and J is TRBJ2-3; 10 positions match TRBD1. The CDR3 has 14 amino acids. CDR1 is SQVTM and CDR2 is ANQGSEA in the germline V gene. The V gene end was trimmed by 3 bases and the J gene end by 4 bases; junction bases not matched to a gene: 4. The CDR3 reads CSVDSGQGADTQYF. As DNA, the CDR3 is TGCAGCGTTGATTCTGGACAGGGGGCAGATACGCAGTATTTT.

Written as DNA, the CDR3 is TGTGCCAGCAGGACAGGACAGGGATACGAGCAGTACTTC. Translation: CASRTGQGYEQYF. The chain joins TRBV2 to TRBJ2-7; the match to TRBD1 covers 8 bases. This CDR3 region has 13 residues. Germline trimming cut 6 bases from V and 4 bases from J; bases unmatched to any gene: 5. The germline V gene encodes CDR1 SNHLY and CDR2 FYNNEI.

The V and J genes are TRBV7-3 and TRBJ1-3; D gene unclear. This CDR3 has 15 residues. The V gene's germline CDR1 is SGHTA and CDR2 FQGTGA. Between the trimmed V and J ends, which lost 5 bases and 0 bases, there was a span of 11 bases. CDR3 amino acids: CASSPLPGSGNTIYF. In nucleotides, the CDR3 is TGTGCCAGCAGCCCTCTGCCGGGCTCTGGAAACACCATATATTTT.

The chain has TRBV5-4 and TRBJ2-3; maybe TRBD1 (6 bases). The V end lost 5 bases, the J end lost 2 bases, and 18 bases lay between the germline ends. The CDR3 covers 16 residues. Looked up from germline, CDR1 is SGHNT and CDR2 is YYREEE (reference sequence). CDR3 sequence reads: CASRKGDNLFTDTQYF. The CDR3 nucleotides read TGTGCCAGCAGGAAAGGGGACAATCTGTTCACAGATACGCAGTATTTT.

In this sample, this clone turned up once. The chain links TRBV29-1 to TRBJ2-3; D is unresolved. CDR3 length equals 12 residues. Germline assignment: CDR1 SQVTM and CDR2 ANQGSEA. V lost 7 bases to trimming and J lost 4 bases, with 12 bases between them. The CDR3 DNA sequence: TGCAGCGCCACCTCGGTGGCAGATACGCAGTATTTT. Its translation is CSATSVADTQYF.

This clone was seen a few times. V gene TRBV4-1 combines with J gene TRBJ1-1; no firm D call. Between the trimmed V and J ends, which lost 1 base and 6 bases, there was a span of 15 bases. Germline loops: CDR1 MGHRA, CDR2 YSYEKL. The CDR3 is 15 amino acids. This chain's CDR3 is CASSQVSHTDPEAFF. CDR3 DNA: TGCGCCAGCAGCCAAGTATCACACACAGACCCTGAAGCTTTCTTT.

This clone occurred a few times. The chain employs TRBV5-4 and TRBJ2-2; 7 bases are shared with TRBD2. CDR1 SGHNT and CDR2 YYREEE come from the germline V gene (reference sequence). V trimming: 4 bases; J trimming: 5 bases; junction bases outside the gene matches: 8. The CDR3 spans 15 residues. CDR3 amino acids: CASSQRTRRTGELFF. CDR3 DNA: TGTGCCAGCAGCCAGCGGACTAGGCGTACCGGGGAGCTGTTTTTT.

The J gene is TRBJ1-4, the V gene TRBV5-4, with 8 bases lining up with TRBD1. The CDR3 is 14 amino acids. The germline gives CDR1 SGHNT, CDR2 YYREEE (reference sequence). V shed 3 bases, J shed 7 bases, and the junction held 5 bases outside the gene matches. CDR3: CASSSQGAVEKLFF. The CDR3 nucleotides read TGTGCCAGCAGCTCCCAGGGGGCTGTTGAAAAACTGTTTTTT.

The chain combines TRBV27 with TRBJ1-1, with TRBD1 matching 8 bases. The CDR3 sequence is 17 residues long. The V segment lost 6 bases and the J segment 14 bases; nucleotides outside the gene matches: 26. The V gene's germline CDR1 is MNHEY and CDR2 SMNVEV (reference sequence). CDR3 sequence: CASSPRNSSRDRPSSFF. CDR3 nucleotides: TGTGCCAGCAGCCCACGAAACTCCTCCCGGGACAGGCCTTCTTCCTTCTTT.

The rearrangement joins TRBV6-4 to TRBJ2-1; a possible D gene is TRBD1 (6 bases). Germline CDR1 and CDR2: MRHNA and SNTAGT. Deletions cut 5 bases from V and 1 base from J, with 12 bases between. This CDR3 has 15 residues. The CDR3, as DNA: TGTGCCAGCAGTAAACAGGGCGGGTCCTACAATGAGCAGTTCTTC. This translates into CASSKQGGSYNEQFF.

The chain links TRBV10-1 to TRBJ2-5; 8 nucleotides line up with TRBD2. Judging by the DNA end, TRBJ2-7 fits better; the J call may be wrong. The CDR3 totals 14 residues. Germline CDR1 WNHNN, CDR2 SYGVQD (reference sequence). The CDR3 here is CASSGSTSAYEQYF. CDR3 in DNA: TGCGCCAGCAGTGGCTCGACTAGCGCCTACGAGCAGTACTTC.

The chain employs TRBV5-1 and TRBJ2-1; D is perhaps TRBD1 (5 bases). The V end lost 3 bases, the J end lost 4 bases, and 17 bases lay between the germline ends. CDR1 and CDR2 from the germline V gene are SGHRS and YFSETQ. The CDR3 runs to 16 residues. In DNA form, the CDR3 reads TGCGCCAGCAGCTACTCGCTAGGGGTCGGATACAATGAGCAGTTCTTC. Its translation is CASSYSLGVGYNEQFF.

The chain is built from TRBV6-5 and TRBJ1-5; TRBD1 might be the D (5 bases). Trimming took 0 bases from V and 0 from J, leaving 9 bases between them. Germline lookup yields CDR1 MNHEY and CDR2 SVGAGI. The length of the CDR3 is 16 residues. CDR3 amino acids: CASSYSGGNSNQPQHF. The CDR3 coding sequence is TGTGCCAGCAGTTACTCGGGGGGGAATAGCAATCAGCCCCAGCATTTT.

The chain combines TRBV13 with TRBJ1-2; D ambiguous. The ends were cut back, 5 bases at V and 3 bases at J, with 25 bases in the middle. The germline gives CDR1 PRHDT, CDR2 FYEKMQ (reference sequence). The CDR3 is made up of 18 amino acids. CDR3 in amino acids: CASSHLSSSSQQDYGYTF. Written as DNA, the CDR3 is TGTGCCAGCAGCCACCTAAGCAGTTCGTCACAGCAAGACTATGGCTACACCTTC.

The chain carries TRBV28 and TRBJ2-5; the match to TRBD1 covers 9 bases. CDR3 size: 15 residues. V lost 4 bases and J lost 1; bases outside the gene matches: 4. The V gene's germline CDR1 is MDHEN and CDR2 SYDVKM. The DNA for the CDR3 is TGTGCCAGCAGTTACACAGGGGGCCCCCAAGAGACCCAGTACTTC. This gives the protein CASSYTGGPQETQYF.

This clone was detected once. V gene TRBV14 combines with J gene TRBJ2-7, with TRBD1 as a possible D gene (5 bases). The CDR3 loop spans 14 amino acids. Germline CDR1 is SGHDN and CDR2 is FVKESK. The V gene lost 1 base and the J gene lost 1 base, with 8 bases spanning the gap. CDR3 loop: CASSQGDSSYEQYF. Written as DNA, the CDR3 is TGTGCCAGCAGCCAAGGCGACAGTTCCTACGAGCAGTACTTC.

This sequence joins TRBV5-1 and TRBJ2-3, with 12 positions matching TRBD1. The J segment lost 6 bases and the V segment lost 4 bases, leaving 9 bases of the junction unmatched. CDR3 size: 16 residues. CDR1 SGHRS and CDR2 YFSETQ come from the germline V gene. The CDR3 protein is CASSTAGTGGSDTQYF. In DNA, the CDR3 is TGCGCCAGCAGCACGGCCGGGACAGGGGGCTCGGATACGCAGTATTTT.

V gene TRBV7-3 combines with J gene TRBJ2-1; TRBD2 matches at 13 bases. This CDR3 contains 15 residues. The V gene's germline CDR1 is SGHTA and CDR2 FQGTGA. Unmatched junction bases numbered 6, after V lost 4 bases and J lost 9 bases. The CDR3 region has the DNA TGTGCCAGCAGCTGGACTAGCGGGAGTGTGAGTGAGCAGTTCTTC. Residues: CASSWTSGSVSEQFF.

The rearrangement uses TRBV7-9 and TRBJ1-1; unclear D gene. V was trimmed by 1 base and J by 0 bases, leaving 6 bases between them. The CDR3 totals 14 residues. Germline V gives CDR1 SEHNR, CDR2 FQNEAQ (reference sequence). The CDR3: CASSLGALNTEAFF. The CDR3 nucleotides read TGTGCCAGCAGCTTAGGGGCATTGAACACTGAAGCTTTCTTT.

As for this clone: Other DNA sequences in this sample translate to the same CDR3. This chain joins TRBV27 and TRBJ1-2; possible D gene TRBD1, 6 bases. Germline loops: CDR1 MNHEY, CDR2 SMNVEV (reference sequence). Trimming left V 4 bases short and J 4 bases short, with 13 bases between. The CDR3 extends over 14 amino acids. The CDR3 loop is CASSSTGSFYGYTF. CDR3 in DNA: TGTGCCAGCAGTTCCACAGGGTCTTTCTATGGCTACACCTTC.

The J gene is TRBJ1-1, the V gene TRBV19, with TRBD1 as a possible D gene (5 bases). Germline V CDR1 and CDR2: LNHDA, SQIVND (reference sequence). Trimming stripped 3 bases from V and 8 bases from J, with 7 bases between. This CDR3 is 11 amino acids long. The CDR3 region has the DNA TGTGCCAGTAGTATCAACAGGGAAGCTTTCTTT. This translates into CASSINREAFF.

This sequence joins TRBV6-1 and TRBJ2-7; the D gene is possibly TRBD2 (6 bases). Germline V gene sequence: CDR1 MNHNS, CDR2 SASEGT. The CDR3 length is 13 residues. V lost 7 bases and J lost 1, with 11 bases in between. The CDR3 nucleotides are TGTGCCAGCAATTTCGGGGGATCCTACGAGCAGTACTTC. Protein product: CASNFGGSYEQYF.

The rearrangement uses TRBV7-8 and TRBJ2-7; D possibly corresponds to TRBD1 (6 bases). The CDR3 totals 13 residues. CDR1 and CDR2 from the germline V gene are SGHVS and FQNEAQ. Trimming cost V 4 bases and J 3 bases, with 10 bases left between them. The CDR3 DNA sequence: TGTGCCAGCAGCTCGGGACACCTCTACGAGCAGTACTTC. It specifies CASSSGHLYEQYF.

CDR3 in DNA: TGCGCCAGCAGCACGGGACTAGCGACAGCAGATACGCAGTATTTT. Translation: CASSTGLATADTQYF. The gene calls are TRBV5-1 and TRBJ2-3, with 10 positions matching TRBD2. V shed 4 bases, J shed 4 bases, and the junction held 6 bases outside the gene matches. CDR3 length: 15 residues. Germline V CDR1 and CDR2: SGHRS, YFSETQ.

This chain uses TRBV11-2 with TRBJ2-5; perhaps TRBD1 as D (6 bases). Trimming removed 3 bases from V and 7 bases from J, with 12 bases in between. CDR3 length: 13 amino acids. Germline V gene lookup returns CDR1 SGHAT and CDR2 FQNNGV. The CDR3 DNA follows: TGTGCCAGCAGCTTTCAGGGGTCGGGGACCCAGTACTTC. This sequence encodes CASSFQGSGTQYF.

The chain links TRBV5-4 to TRBJ1-1, with D unresolved. The V end was cut by 2 bases, the J end by 5 bases, with 13 bases between. Germline V gene data show CDR1 as SGHNT and CDR2 as YYREEE (reference sequence). CDR3 length: 14 amino acids. In DNA form, the CDR3 reads TGTGCCAGCAGCTTATGGCAGGTAGAAACTGAAGCTTTCTTT. It is translated as CASSLWQVETEAFF.

The chain recombines TRBV7-2 with TRBJ2-1, with 11 bases fitting TRBD2. CDR1 and CDR2 from the germline V gene are SGHTA and FQGNSA. The V and J ends lost 3 bases and 4 bases, in that order; junction bases with no gene match: 2. This CDR3 is built from 15 residues. The CDR3 here is CASSFRTSGYNEQFF. In DNA, the CDR3 is TGTGCCAGCAGCTTCAGGACTAGCGGGTACAATGAGCAGTTCTTC.